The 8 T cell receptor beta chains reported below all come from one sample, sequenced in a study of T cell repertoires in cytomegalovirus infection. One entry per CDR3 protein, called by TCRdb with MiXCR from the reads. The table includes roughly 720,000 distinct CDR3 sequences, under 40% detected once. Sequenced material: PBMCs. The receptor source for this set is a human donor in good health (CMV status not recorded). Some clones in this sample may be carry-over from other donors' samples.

CDR3: CASRISGDSSYNEQFF. For the CDR3, the DNA is TGCGCCAGCAGGATTAGCGGGGATAGCTCCTACAATGAGCAGTTCTTC. V usage is TRBV5-1 and J usage is TRBJ2-1; 8 positions agree with TRBD2. J lost 0 bases, V lost 5 bases, and 7 bases had no gene match. The germline gives CDR1 SGHRS, CDR2 YFSETQ. The CDR3 is made up of 16 amino acids.

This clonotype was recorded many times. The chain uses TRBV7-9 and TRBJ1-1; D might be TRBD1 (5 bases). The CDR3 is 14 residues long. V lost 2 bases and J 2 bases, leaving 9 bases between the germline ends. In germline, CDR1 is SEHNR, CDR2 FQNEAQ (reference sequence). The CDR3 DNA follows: TGTGCCAGCAGCTTACAGGGAACTAACACTGAAGCTTTCTTT. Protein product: CASSLQGTNTEAFF.

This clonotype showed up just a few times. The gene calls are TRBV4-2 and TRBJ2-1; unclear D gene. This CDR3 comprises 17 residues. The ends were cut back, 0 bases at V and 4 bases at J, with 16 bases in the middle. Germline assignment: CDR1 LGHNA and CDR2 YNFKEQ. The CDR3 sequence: CASSQDSGLSTYNEQFF. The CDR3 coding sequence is TGTGCCAGCAGCCAAGATTCGGGTTTGTCGACTTACAATGAGCAGTTCTTC.

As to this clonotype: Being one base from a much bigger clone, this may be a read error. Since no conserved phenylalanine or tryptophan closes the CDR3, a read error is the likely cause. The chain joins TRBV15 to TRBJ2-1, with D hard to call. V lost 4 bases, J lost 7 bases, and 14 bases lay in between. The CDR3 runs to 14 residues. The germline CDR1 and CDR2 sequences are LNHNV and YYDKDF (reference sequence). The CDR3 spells CATSTRDILNEQFL. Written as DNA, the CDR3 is TGTGCCACCAGCACTAGGGATATTTTGAATGAGCAGTTCTTA.

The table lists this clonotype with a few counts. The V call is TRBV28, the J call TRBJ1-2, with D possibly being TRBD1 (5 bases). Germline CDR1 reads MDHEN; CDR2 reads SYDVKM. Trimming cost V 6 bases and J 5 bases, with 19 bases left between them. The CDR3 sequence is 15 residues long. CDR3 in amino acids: CASSDHGVGVYGYTF. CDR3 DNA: TGTGCCAGCAGCGACCACGGGGTAGGGGTGTATGGCTACACCTTC.

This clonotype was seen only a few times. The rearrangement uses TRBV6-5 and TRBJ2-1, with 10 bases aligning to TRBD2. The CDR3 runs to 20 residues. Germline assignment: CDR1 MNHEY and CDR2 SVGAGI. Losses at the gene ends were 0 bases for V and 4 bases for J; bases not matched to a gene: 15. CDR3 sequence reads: CASSYSGGLAGAAGYNEQFF. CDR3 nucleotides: TGTGCCAGCAGTTACTCGGGTGGTCTAGCGGGAGCAGCTGGGTACAATGAGCAGTTCTTC.

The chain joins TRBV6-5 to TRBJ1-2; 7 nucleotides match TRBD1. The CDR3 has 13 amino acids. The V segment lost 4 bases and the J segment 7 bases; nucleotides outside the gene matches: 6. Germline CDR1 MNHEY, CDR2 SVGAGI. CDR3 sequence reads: CASSSKGAAGYTF. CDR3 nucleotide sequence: TGTGCCAGCAGTTCAAAGGGGGCCGCTGGCTACACCTTC.

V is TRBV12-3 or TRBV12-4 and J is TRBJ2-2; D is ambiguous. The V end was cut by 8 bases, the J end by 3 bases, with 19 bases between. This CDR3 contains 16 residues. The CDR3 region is CASGLPESKYTGELFF. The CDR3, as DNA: TGTGCCAGCGGCCTTCCGGAATCTAAGTACACCGGGGAGCTGTTTTTT.